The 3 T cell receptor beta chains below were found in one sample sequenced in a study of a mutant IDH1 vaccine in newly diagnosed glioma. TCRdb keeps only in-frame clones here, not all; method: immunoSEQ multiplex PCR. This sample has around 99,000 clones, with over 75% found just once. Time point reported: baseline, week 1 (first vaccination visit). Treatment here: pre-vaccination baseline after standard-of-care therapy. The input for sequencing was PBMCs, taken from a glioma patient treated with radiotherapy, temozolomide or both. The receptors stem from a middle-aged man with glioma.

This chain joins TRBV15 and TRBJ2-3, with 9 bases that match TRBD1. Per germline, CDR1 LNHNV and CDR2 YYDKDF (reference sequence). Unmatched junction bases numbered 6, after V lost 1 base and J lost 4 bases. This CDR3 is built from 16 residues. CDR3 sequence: CATSRVPGQGSDTQYF. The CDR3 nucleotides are TGTGCCACCAGCAGAGTCCCGGGACAGGGCTCAGATACGCAGTATTTT.

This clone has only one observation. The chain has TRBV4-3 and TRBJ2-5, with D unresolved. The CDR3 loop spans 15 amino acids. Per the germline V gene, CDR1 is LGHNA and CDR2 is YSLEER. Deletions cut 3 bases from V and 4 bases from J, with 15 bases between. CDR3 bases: TGCGCCAGCAGCCACGACCTGAGTAGGTTAGAGACCCAGTACTTC. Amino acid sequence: CASSHDLSRLETQYF.

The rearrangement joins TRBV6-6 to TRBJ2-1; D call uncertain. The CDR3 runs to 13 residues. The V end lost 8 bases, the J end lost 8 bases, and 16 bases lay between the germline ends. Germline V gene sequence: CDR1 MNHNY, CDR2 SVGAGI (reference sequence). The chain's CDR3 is CASQYQIRDEQFF. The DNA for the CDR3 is TGTGCCAGCCAGTACCAGATAAGAGATGAGCAGTTCTTC.